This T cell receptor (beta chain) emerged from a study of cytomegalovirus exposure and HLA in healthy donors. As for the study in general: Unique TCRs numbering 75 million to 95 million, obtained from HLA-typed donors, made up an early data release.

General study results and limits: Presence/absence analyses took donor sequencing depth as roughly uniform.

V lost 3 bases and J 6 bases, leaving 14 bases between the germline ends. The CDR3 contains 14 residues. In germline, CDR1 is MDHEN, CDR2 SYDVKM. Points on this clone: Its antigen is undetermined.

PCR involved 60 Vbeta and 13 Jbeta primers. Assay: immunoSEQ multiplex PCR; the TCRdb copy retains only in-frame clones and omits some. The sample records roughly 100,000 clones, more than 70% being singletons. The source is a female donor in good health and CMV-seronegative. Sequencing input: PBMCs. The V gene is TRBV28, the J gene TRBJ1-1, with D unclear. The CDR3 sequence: CASSLRVRISEAFF. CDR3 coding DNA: TGTGCCAGCAGTTTGCGGGTAAGGATTTCTGAAGCTTTCTTT.